One T cell receptor (beta chain) is described in this entry. Its antigen is not identified. The sample belongs to a study of early T cells in non-severe SARS-CoV-2 infection. Across the study: From unsorted whole blood, bulk RNA was sequenced, and the chains remained unpaired. Study conclusions and caveats: Anti-spike CD8 specificities were favored by VDJdb matching, whose results missed private and CD4 specificities.

The CDR3 extends over 12 amino acids. V dropped 8 bases and J dropped 8; count of bases not matched to a gene: 8. The germline CDR1 and CDR2 sequences are MNHNS and SASEGT. The TCR library protocol attached unique molecular identifiers to the individual cDNA molecules. One entry per CDR3 protein, called by TCRdb with MiXCR from the 5' RACE reads. The sample lists approximately 64,000 distinct CDR3 sequences, 20% to 25% seen once, with 16% in the top ten. This clonotype originated in an adult who was a healthcare worker with PCR-confirmed SARS-CoV-2 infection or an uninfected control (not recorded which). This specimen was whole blood, taken at baseline. This chain links TRBV6-1 with TRBJ1-1, with TRBD1 matching 7 bases. The CDR3 spells CASGSWTGEAFF. The CDR3 DNA follows: TGTGCCAGCGGTTCTTGGACAGGAGAAGCTTTCTTT.